The 10 T cell receptor beta chains below come from one sample, sequenced in a study of cytomegalovirus exposure and HLA in healthy donors. The PCR contained 60 Vbeta and 13 Jbeta primers. The method was immunoSEQ multiplex PCR; TCRdb's version includes in-frame clones alone and lacks a portion of them. The data contain about 140,000 clones, roughly 79% of them singletons. Sequences were obtained from PBMCs. Receptors were obtained from a young man in good health and CMV-seronegative.

The chain joins TRBV7-9 to TRBJ1-6; D gene ambiguous. Deletions cut 5 bases from V and 15 bases from J, with 11 bases between. The CDR3 runs 11 residues. Germline V CDR1 and CDR2: SEHNR, FQNEAQ (reference sequence). CDR3 coding DNA: TGTGCCAGCAGCCTTTTGAGCGGCCTCCACTTT. Translated, it gives CASSLLSGLHF.

The chain employs TRBV2 and TRBJ1-2, with TRBD1 as a possible D gene (5 bases). The CDR3 extends over 12 amino acids. Trimming pared 11 bases from V and 4 bases from J, leaving 14 bases between. The germline V gene encodes CDR1 SNHLY and CDR2 FYNNEI. Written as DNA, the CDR3 is TGTGCCTCGTTAGCAGGGCCCTATGGCTACACCTTC. Its translation: CASLAGPYGYTF.

The V gene is TRBV9, the J gene TRBJ2-1; no definite D call. Looked up from germline, CDR1 is SGDLS and CDR2 is YYNGEE. This CDR3 spans 13 amino acids. V was trimmed by 10 bases and J by 8 bases, leaving 19 bases between them. DNA for the CDR3: TGTGCCTCCTCGTTGAGGCAGTTCGATGAGCAGTTCTTC. Its protein is CASSLRQFDEQFF.

The V call is TRBV10-3, the J call TRBJ1-4, with D maybe TRBD1 (6 bases). V shed 6 bases and J shed 0 bases, with 11 bases lying between them. The germline V gene has CDR1 ENHRY and CDR2 SYGVKD. There are 15 residues in the CDR3. The CDR3 region is CAIRSGDATNEKLFF. In DNA form, the CDR3 reads TGTGCCATCAGATCAGGGGATGCAACTAATGAAAAACTGTTTTTT.

A single count supports this clone. The same CDR3 also results from other DNA sequences found in this sample. This rearrangement joins TRBV11-2 to TRBJ1-2; 7 bases match TRBD1. Germline CDR1 and CDR2: SGHAT and FQNNGV. J gave up 5 bases and V 1 base, and 4 bases lay outside the gene matches. CDR3 length: 14 amino acids. The DNA of the CDR3 is TGTGCCAGCAGCTTAGGGACAGGAGGGTATGGCTACACCTTC. Translating gives CASSLGTGGYGYTF.

The CDR3 DNA follows: TGTGCCAGCAGGACAGGTGACACCGGGGAGCTGTTTTTT. Translation gives CASRTGDTGELFF. The chain is built from TRBV6-5 and TRBJ2-2; perhaps TRBD1 as D (6 bases). Germline-derived CDR1 and CDR2 are MNHEY and SVGAGI. The CDR3 has 13 residues. The V and J ends lost 6 bases and 3 bases respectively, with 8 bases between them.

V and J are TRBV9 and TRBJ1-2; D is undetermined. The CDR3 extends over 14 amino acids. Germline assignment: CDR1 SGDLS and CDR2 YYNGEE. Between the trimmed V and J ends, which lost 4 bases and 1 base, there was a span of 11 bases. CDR3 sequence: CASSYQQDNYGYTF. CDR3 nucleotides: TGTGCCAGCAGCTACCAGCAGGATAACTATGGCTACACCTTC.

This chain uses TRBV6-5 with TRBJ1-1; 7 bases line up with TRBD1. The CDR3 runs to 16 residues. Germline V gene sequence: CDR1 MNHEY, CDR2 SVGAGI. V gave up 3 bases and J gave up 1 base; unmatched junction bases: 8. The CDR3: CASSYRPGQTNTEAFF. In DNA, the CDR3 is TGTGCCAGCAGTTATCGCCCGGGACAGACGAACACTGAAGCTTTCTTT.

The CDR3 sequence: CATSRERRGTEAFF. The CDR3 DNA is TGTGCCACCAGCAGAGAACGTAGAGGGACTGAAGCTTTCTTT. V gene TRBV15 combines with J gene TRBJ1-1; D is ambiguous. Germline CDR1 reads LNHNV; CDR2 reads YYDKDF (reference sequence). The CDR3 runs 14 residues. V was trimmed by 0 bases and J by 5 bases, leaving 10 bases between them.

In DNA form, the CDR3 reads TGTGCCTGGACGACTTTCACCCGTCCCTATGGCTACACCTTC. Its translation: CAWTTFTRPYGYTF. V and J are TRBV30 and TRBJ1-2, with D hard to call. Trimming stripped 4 bases from V and 4 bases from J, with 16 bases between. Germline V gives CDR1 GTSNPN, CDR2 SVGIG (reference sequence). This CDR3 has 14 residues.